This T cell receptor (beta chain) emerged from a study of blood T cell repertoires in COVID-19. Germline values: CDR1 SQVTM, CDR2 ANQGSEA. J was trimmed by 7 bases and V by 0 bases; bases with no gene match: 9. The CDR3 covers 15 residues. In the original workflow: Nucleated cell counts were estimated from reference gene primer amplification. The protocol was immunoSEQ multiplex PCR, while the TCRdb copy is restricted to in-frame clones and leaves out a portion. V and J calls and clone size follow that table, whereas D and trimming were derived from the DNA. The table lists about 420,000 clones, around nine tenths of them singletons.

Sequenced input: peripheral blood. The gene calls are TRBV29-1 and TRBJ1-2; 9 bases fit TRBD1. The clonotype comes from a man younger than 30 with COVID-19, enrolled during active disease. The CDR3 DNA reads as TGCAGCGTTGAAGATCGGGACAGGGCTCGGAGTGGCTACACCTTC. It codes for CSVEDRDRARSGYTF.